The present T cell receptor beta chain was sequenced within a study of CD8 T cells in Susac syndrome. The CDR3 runs 12 residues. V was pared by 4 bases and J by 7 bases, with 7 bases between. CDR1 MNHEY and CDR2 SVGAGI come from the germline V gene. Random hexamers were used to reverse transcribe roughly 0.45 to 1 ug of RNA. From the immunoSEQ multiplex PCR reads, TCRdb called clonotypes with MiXCR, one entry per CDR3 protein. The data contain about 190,000 distinct CDR3 sequences, 90% to 97% of them singletons. Sequencing was done on a sample of CD4+ T cells from PBMCs. The sequence derives from a human donor with Susac syndrome. The gene calls are TRBV6-5 and TRBJ2-2; D is ambiguous. The CDR3 loop is CASSFTGGELFF. CDR3 nucleotides: TGTGCCAGCAGTTTCACGGGCGGGGAGCTGTTTTTT.